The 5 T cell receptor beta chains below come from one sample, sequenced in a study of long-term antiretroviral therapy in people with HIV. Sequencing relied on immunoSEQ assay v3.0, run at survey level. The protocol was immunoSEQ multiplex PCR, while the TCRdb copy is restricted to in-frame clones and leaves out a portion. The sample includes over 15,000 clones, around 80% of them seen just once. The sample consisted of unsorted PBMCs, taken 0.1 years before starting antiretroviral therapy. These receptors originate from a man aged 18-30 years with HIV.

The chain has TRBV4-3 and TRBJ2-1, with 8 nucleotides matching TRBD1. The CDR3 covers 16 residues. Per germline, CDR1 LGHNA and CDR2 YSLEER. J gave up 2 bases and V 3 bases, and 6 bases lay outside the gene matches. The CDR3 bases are TGCGCCAGCAGCCATTGGGGACAGGAAACCTACAATGAGCAGTTCTTC. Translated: CASSHWGQETYNEQFF.

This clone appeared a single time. The CDR3 bases are TGTGCCAGCGGCGGGGGAGGCTACGGGAACATTCAGTACTTC. It translates to CASGGGGYGNIQYF. The V gene is TRBV2, the J gene TRBJ2-4, with 7 bases matching TRBD2. This CDR3 is 14 amino acids long. The V gene end was trimmed by 8 bases and the J gene end by 7 bases; junction bases not matched to a gene: 11. Germline CDR1 and CDR2: SNHLY and FYNNEI.

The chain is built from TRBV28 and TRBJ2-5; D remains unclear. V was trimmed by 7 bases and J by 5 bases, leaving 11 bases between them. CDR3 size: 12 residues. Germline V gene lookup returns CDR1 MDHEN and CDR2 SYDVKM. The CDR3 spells CASNTVGETQYF. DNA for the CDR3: TGTGCCAGCAATACCGTGGGTGAGACCCAGTACTTC.

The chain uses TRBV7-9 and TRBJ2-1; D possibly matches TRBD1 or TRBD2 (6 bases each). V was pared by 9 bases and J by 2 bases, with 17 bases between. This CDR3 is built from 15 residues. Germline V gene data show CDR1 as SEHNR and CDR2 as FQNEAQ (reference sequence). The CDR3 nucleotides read TGTGCCAGAGGGGGGACGGGGCGCCCCTACAATGAGCAGTTCTTC. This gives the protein CARGGTGRPYNEQFF.

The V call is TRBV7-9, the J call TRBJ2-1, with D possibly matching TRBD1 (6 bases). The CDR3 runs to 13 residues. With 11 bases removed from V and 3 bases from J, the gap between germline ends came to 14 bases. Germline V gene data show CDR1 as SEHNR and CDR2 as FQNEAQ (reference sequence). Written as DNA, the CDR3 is TGTGCCGGACAGCGAGCGGTCTACAATGAGCAGTTCTTC. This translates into CAGQRAVYNEQFF.